Listed below are T cell receptor beta chains from one sample, sequenced in a study of blood T cell repertoires in COVID-19. The method was immunoSEQ multiplex PCR; TCRdb's version includes in-frame clones alone and lacks a portion of them. The repertoire holds around 200,000 clones, with roughly four fifths as singletons. Sequences were obtained from peripheral blood. The receptors derive from a woman aged 40 to 50 with active or convalescent COVID-19. The CDR3 runs from the conserved cysteine through the conserved F or W. The D gene is left open where the match is weak. Clone size is stated in some rows and not others, as once, few, many or a class when expanded.

TRBJ2-7	TRBV6-1	NA	NA	CASSEAETEQYF	TGTGCCAGCAGTGAAGCTGAGACAGAGCAGTACTTC
TRBJ2-1	TRBV7-6	NA	NA	CASSSDFTGSYNEQFF	TGTGCCAGCAGCTCGGACTTTACGGGCTCCTACAATGAGCAGTTCTTC
TRBJ2-1	TRBV6-2/TRBV6-3	NA	NA	CASSPNNEQFF	TGTGCCAGCAGTCCCAACAATGAGCAGTTCTTC
TRBJ1-1	TRBV7-9	NA	NA	CASSFATDYTEAFF	TGTGCCAGCAGCTTCGCGACAGATTACACTGAAGCTTTCTTT
TRBJ2-2	TRBV9	NA	NA	CASSVTSGELFF	TGTGCCAGCAGCGTTACAAGCGGGGAGCTGTTTTTT
TRBJ2-1	TRBV9	NA	NA	CASSQTESSYNEQFF	TGTGCCAGCAGCCAGACAGAAAGCTCCTACAATGAGCAGTTCTTC
TRBJ2-5	TRBV29-1	TRBD1	NA	CSLTGAGQETQYF	TGCAGCCTGACAGGGGCGGGCCAAGAGACCCAGTACTTC
TRBJ1-2	TRBV11-2	NA	NA	CASSPRATNYGYTF	TGTGCCAGCAGCCCCAGGGCCACCAACTATGGCTACACCTTC
TRBJ1-3	TRBV7-8	NA	NA	CASRPSGVLGNTIYF	TGTGCCAGCAGACCCTCAGGGGTCCTCGGAAACACCATATATTTT
TRBJ2-7	TRBV5-1	NA	NA	CASGGLTSLQGEQYF	TGCGCCAGCGGAGGGTTGACGAGCCTTCAAGGCGAGCAGTACTTC
TRBJ1-3	TRBV6-1	NA	NA	CASSDRSGFSGNTIYF	TGTGCCAGCAGTGACCGATCGGGATTCTCTGGAAACACCATATATTTT
TRBJ1-5	TRBV7-2	NA	NA	CASSLEAGNQPQHF	TGTGCCAGCAGCTTAGAGGCAGGAAATCAGCCCCAGCATTTT
TRBJ1-1	TRBV5-1	NA	NA	CASSLLLQGPQVNTEAFF	TGCGCCAGCAGCTTGTTGTTACAGGGCCCTCAAGTGAACACTGAAGCTTTCTTT
TRBJ2-3	TRBV5-6	TRBD2	NA	CASSQRGLTDTQYF	TGTGCCAGCAGCCAGCGGGGGTTGACAGATACGCAGTATTTT
TRBJ1-1	TRBV20-1	NA	NA	CSGELNTEAFF	TGCAGTGGCGAACTGAACACTGAAGCTTTCTTT
TRBJ2-5	TRBV5-4	TRBD1	NA	CASSSWTGGVSETQYF	TGTGCCAGCAGCTCCTGGACAGGGGGCGTTTCGGAGACCCAGTACTTC
TRBJ2-2	TRBV19	TRBD2	NA	CASSKTGTSESPSTGELFF	TGTGCCAGTAGCAAAACCGGGACTAGCGAGAGTCCGTCCACCGGGGAGCTGTTTTTT
TRBJ1-2	TRBV15	NA	NA	CATSRGREAGGYTF	TGTGCCACCAGCAGAGGCAGGGAGGCTGGGGGCTACACCTTC
TRBJ2-1	TRBV27	TRBD1	NA	CASTPTGGMGNEQFF	TGTGCCAGCACCCCCACAGGGGGCATGGGGAATGAGCAGTTCTTC
TRBJ2-7	TRBV19	TRBD1	NA	CASYLRGQGLYEQYF	TGTGCCAGCTATTTAAGGGGACAGGGGTTGTACGAGCAGTACTTC
TRBJ1-6	TRBV19	NA	once	CASSMDSLNNSPLHF	TGTGCCAGTAGTATGGACAGCCTCAATAATTCACCCCTCCACTTT
TRBJ1-4	TRBV25-1	TRBD1	NA	CASSGPTGEPNEKLFF	TGTGCCAGCAGTGGCCCCACAGGGGAACCTAATGAAAAACTGTTTTTT
TRBJ1-2	TRBV18	NA	NA	CASSPLTDLGGYTF	TGTGCCAGCTCTCCACTGACAGACCTGGGTGGCTACACCTTC
TRBJ1-1	TRBV7-2	NA	NA	CASSPSMNTEAFF	TGTGCCAGCAGCCCGAGTATGAACACTGAAGCTTTCTTT
TRBJ2-5	TRBV5-1	NA	NA	CASSLAGVQETQYF	TGCGCCAGCAGCTTGGCGGGAGTGCAAGAGACCCAGTACTTC
TRBJ1-6	TRBV5-1	NA	NA	CASSLVQASSYNSPLHF	TGCGCCAGCAGCTTGGTGCAGGCGAGCTCCTATAATTCACCCCTCCACTTT
TRBJ1-2	TRBV24-1	NA	NA	CATSDHRERYGYTF	TGTGCCACCAGTGATCATCGGGAACGCTATGGCTACACCTTC
TRBJ1-2	TRBV28	TRBD1	NA	CASSLTGRTEGYTF	TGTGCCAGCAGTCTGACAGGGCGTACGGAGGGCTACACCTTC
TRBJ1-6	TRBV27	TRBD1	few	CASSPTDRGHNSPLHF	TGTGCCAGCAGCCCTACGGACAGGGGGCATAATTCACCCCTCCACTTT
TRBJ2-7	TRBV5-8	NA	NA	CASSGGAGRNSYEQYF	TGTGCCAGCAGCGGAGGAGCCGGACGGAACTCCTACGAGCAGTACTTC
TRBJ1-1	TRBV30	TRBD1	few	CAWSPTGGYTEAFF	TGTGCCTGGAGTCCTACAGGGGGGTACACTGAAGCTTTCTTT
TRBJ1-3	TRBV7-9	TRBD1	NA	CASSFDRASGNTIYF	TGTGCCAGCAGCTTCGACAGGGCCTCTGGAAACACCATATATTTT
TRBJ1-1	TRBV19	TRBD1	NA	CASNRDRGTEAFF	TGTGCCAGTAACCGGGACAGGGGGACTGAAGCTTTCTTT
TRBJ1-6	TRBV6-2/TRBV6-3	NA	NA	CASSYRGSSPLHF	TGTGCCAGCAGTTACAGGGGAAGTTCACCCCTCCACTTT
TRBJ2-3	TRBV19	TRBD1	NA	CATRRQGAGDTQYF	TGTGCCACCAGGAGACAGGGGGCCGGAGATACGCAGTATTTT
TRBJ2-5	TRBV27	NA	NA	CASSLRPPTQETQYF	TGTGCCAGCAGTTTGAGGCCCCCGACGCAAGAGACCCAGTACTTC
TRBJ1-3	TRBV4-1	TRBD1	NA	CASSLRDRGFGNTIYF	TGCGCCAGCAGCCTCCGGGACAGGGGGTTTGGAAACACCATATATTTT
TRBJ1-2	TRBV28	TRBD1	NA	CASSFFGQGGYTF	TGTGCCAGCAGTTTTTTTGGACAGGGGGGCTACACCTTC
TRBJ2-1	TRBV13	TRBD2	NA	CASSLLAGANEQFF	TGTGCCAGCAGCCTATTAGCGGGAGCAAATGAGCAGTTCTTC
TRBJ2-7	TRBV28	NA	NA	CASRLGQRYEQYF	TGTGCCAGCCGTTTGGGGCAACGCTACGAGCAGTACTTC
TRBJ1-2	TRBV30	NA	NA	CAWSPDTYGYTF	TGTGCCTGGAGCCCTGACACCTATGGCTACACCTTC
TRBJ2-7	TRBV5-1	NA	few	CASRREGDLGYEQYF	TGCGCCAGCCGACGAGAAGGGGATCTAGGCTACGAGCAGTACTTC
TRBJ1-2	TRBV5-5	NA	NA	CASRPRRESDYGYTF	TGTGCCAGCAGACCGAGGCGGGAGTCGGACTATGGCTACACCTTC
TRBJ2-7	TRBV19	NA	NA	CASSIDPLLGRTYEQYF	TGTGCCAGTAGTATAGATCCCCTTCTCGGTCGCACCTACGAGCAGTACTTC
TRBJ1-1	TRBV5-6	TRBD1	NA	CASSQDRELLAEAFF	TGTGCCAGCAGCCAAGACAGGGAACTTCTCGCTGAAGCTTTCTTT
TRBJ2-1	TRBV11-3	TRBD2	NA	CATATSGGGYEQFF	TGTGCCACCGCGACTAGCGGGGGGGGGTATGAGCAGTTCTTC
TRBJ1-3	TRBV7-7	NA	NA	CASSPELGNTIYF	TGTGCTAGCAGCCCCGAACTTGGAAACACCATATATTTT
TRBJ2-7	TRBV2	TRBD2	NA	CASSPTSGRYEQYF	TGTGCCAGCAGTCCAACTAGCGGGAGATACGAGCAGTACTTC
TRBJ2-2	TRBV6-6	NA	NA	CASSPSSRPQNTGELFF	TGTGCCAGCAGTCCCAGTTCGAGGCCGCAGAACACCGGGGAGCTGTTTTTT
TRBJ1-1	TRBV19	TRBD1	NA	CASKGQVNTEAFF	TGTGCCAGCAAGGGACAGGTGAACACTGAAGCTTTCTTT
TRBJ2-1	TRBV24-1	TRBD2	few	CATSGLAGVLGNEQFF	TGTGCCACCAGTGGACTAGCGGGAGTTTTAGGGAATGAGCAGTTCTTC
TRBJ2-7	TRBV9	TRBD2	NA	CASSVGGAGGNHEQYF	TGTGCCAGCAGCGTAGGAGGGGCGGGAGGGAACCACGAGCAGTACTTC
TRBJ2-2	TRBV7-8	TRBD2	NA	CASSLVGGPKNTGELFF	TGTGCCAGCAGCTTAGTGGGAGGGCCGAAGAACACCGGGGAGCTGTTTTTT
TRBJ2-1	TRBV7-3	NA	NA	CASSPIPRDEQFF	TGTGCCAGCAGCCCCATCCCCCGCGATGAGCAGTTCTTC
TRBJ2-7	TRBV28	TRBD1	NA	CASSLTGYEQYF	TGTGCCAGCAGCCTGACAGGGTACGAGCAGTACTTC